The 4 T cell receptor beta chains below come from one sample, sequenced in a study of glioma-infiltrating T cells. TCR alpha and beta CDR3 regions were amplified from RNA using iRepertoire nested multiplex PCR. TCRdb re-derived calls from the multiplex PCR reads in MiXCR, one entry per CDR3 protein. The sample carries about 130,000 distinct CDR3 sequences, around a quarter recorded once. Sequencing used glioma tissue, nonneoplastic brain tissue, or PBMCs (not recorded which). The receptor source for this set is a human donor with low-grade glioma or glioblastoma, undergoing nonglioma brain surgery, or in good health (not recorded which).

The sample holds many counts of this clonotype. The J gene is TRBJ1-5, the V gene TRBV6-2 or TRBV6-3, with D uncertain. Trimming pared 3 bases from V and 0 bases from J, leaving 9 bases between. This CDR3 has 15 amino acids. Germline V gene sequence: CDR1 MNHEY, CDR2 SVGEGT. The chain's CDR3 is CASSYLRDSNQPQHF. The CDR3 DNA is TGTGCCAGCAGTTATCTTAGGGATAGCAATCAGCCCCAGCATTTT.

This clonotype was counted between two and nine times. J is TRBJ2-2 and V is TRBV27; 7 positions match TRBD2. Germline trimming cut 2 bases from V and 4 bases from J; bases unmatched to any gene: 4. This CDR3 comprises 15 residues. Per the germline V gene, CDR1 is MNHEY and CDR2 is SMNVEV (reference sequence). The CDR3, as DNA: TGTGCCAGCAGTTTACAGGGAGGGCCCACCGGGGAGCTGTTTTTT. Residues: CASSLQGGPTGELFF.

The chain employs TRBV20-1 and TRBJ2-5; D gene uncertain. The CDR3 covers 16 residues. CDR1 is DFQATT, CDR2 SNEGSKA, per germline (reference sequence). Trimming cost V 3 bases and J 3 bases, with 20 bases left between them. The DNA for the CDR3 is TGCAGTGCTAGGATTTTAGGTCGAACTACGAAAGAGACCCAGTACTTC. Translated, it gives CSARILGRTTKETQYF.

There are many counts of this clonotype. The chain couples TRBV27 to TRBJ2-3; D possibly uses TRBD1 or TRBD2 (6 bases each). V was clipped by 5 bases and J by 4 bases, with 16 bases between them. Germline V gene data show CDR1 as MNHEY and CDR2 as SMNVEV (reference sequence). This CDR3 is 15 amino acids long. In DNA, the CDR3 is TGTGCCAGCAGTATTACCATACGGGGGCCAGATACGCAGTATTTT. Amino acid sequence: CASSITIRGPDTQYF.